In its sample, the clone carrying this T cell receptor (beta chain) was seen a few times. The antigen is undetermined. A quantitative 5'-RACE method, one with molecular barcodes, was used to make TCR beta libraries. From the 5' RACE reads, TCRdb called clonotypes with MiXCR, one entry per CDR3 protein. The table shows around 300,000 distinct CDR3 sequences, with 9.5% to 13% occurring only once. This record comes from a study of CD8 T cells in ankylosing spondylitis. The germline V gene has CDR1 SGHTA and CDR2 FQGNSA. The CDR3 is 17 residues long. V lost 2 bases and J lost 5; bases outside the gene matches: 9. Study-wide findings and caveats: Before this, some motif variants had been reported in reactive arthritis synovial fluid and blood. Disease-linked clones bore a CD8+ phenotype and were relatively rare in peripheral blood. Clones tied to disease were said to be significantly enriched in matched ankylosing spondylitis synovial fluid.

The sequencing sample was made of blood, either unsorted or a sorted T cell fraction (not recorded which). The V call is TRBV7-2, the J call TRBJ2-2; 9 bases match TRBD2. The origin of this receptor is a female donor with ankylosing spondylitis or in good health (not recorded which). The CDR3 region has the DNA TGTGCCAGCAGCTTACTACCTGGGACTAGCTGGACCGGGGAGCTGTTTTTT. Translation gives CASSLLPGTSWTGELFF.